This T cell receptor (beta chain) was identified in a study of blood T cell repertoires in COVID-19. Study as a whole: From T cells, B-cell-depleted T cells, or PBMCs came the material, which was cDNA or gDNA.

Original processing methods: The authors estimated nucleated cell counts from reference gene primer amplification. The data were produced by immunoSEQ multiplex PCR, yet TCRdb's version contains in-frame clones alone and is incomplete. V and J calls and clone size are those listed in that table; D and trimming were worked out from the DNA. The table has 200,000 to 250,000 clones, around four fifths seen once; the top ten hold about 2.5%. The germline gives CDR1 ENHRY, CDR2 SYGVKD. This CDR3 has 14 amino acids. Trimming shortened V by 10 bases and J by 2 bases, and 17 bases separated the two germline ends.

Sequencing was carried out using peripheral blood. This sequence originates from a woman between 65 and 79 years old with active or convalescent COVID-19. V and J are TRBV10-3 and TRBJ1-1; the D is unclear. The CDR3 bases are TGTGCCACAACACGTGGGTCAGGAAACACTGAAGCTTTCTTT. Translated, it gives CATTRGSGNTEAFF.